This TCR beta chain appears in the sequencing data of a study of T cell repertoires in cytomegalovirus infection. This clonotype was recorded at least ten times. TCRdb reprocessed the reads via MiXCR and lists one record per CDR3 protein. The sample has a few hundred thousand distinct CDR3 sequences, around 15% seen once. The CDR3 has 15 amino acids. The germline CDR1 and CDR2 sequences are LGHNA and YNFKEQ. Trimming took off 3 bases at V and 2 bases at J, with 13 bases between the two ends. The TCR sequence derives from a human donor in good health (CMV status not recorded). Some clones in this sample may be carry-over from other donors' samples. This chain links TRBV4-2 with TRBJ1-1; the D is unclear. The source material was PBMCs. For the CDR3, the DNA is TGTGCCAGCAGCCAGACCACATTCGGAAACACTGAAGCTTTCTTT. Translated, it gives CASSQTTFGNTEAFF.